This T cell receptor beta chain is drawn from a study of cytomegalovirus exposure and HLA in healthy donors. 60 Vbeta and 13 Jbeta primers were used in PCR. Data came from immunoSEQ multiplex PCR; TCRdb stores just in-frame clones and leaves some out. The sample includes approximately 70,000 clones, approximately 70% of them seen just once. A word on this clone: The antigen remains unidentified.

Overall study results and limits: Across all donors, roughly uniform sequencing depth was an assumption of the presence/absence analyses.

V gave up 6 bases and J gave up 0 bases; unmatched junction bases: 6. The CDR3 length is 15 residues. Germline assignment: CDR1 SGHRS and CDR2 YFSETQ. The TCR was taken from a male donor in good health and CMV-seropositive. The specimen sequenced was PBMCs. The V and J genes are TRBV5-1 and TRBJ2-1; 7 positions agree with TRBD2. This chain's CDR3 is CASTPGGFSYNEQFF. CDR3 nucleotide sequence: TGCGCCAGCACCCCGGGAGGCTTCTCCTACAATGAGCAGTTCTTC.